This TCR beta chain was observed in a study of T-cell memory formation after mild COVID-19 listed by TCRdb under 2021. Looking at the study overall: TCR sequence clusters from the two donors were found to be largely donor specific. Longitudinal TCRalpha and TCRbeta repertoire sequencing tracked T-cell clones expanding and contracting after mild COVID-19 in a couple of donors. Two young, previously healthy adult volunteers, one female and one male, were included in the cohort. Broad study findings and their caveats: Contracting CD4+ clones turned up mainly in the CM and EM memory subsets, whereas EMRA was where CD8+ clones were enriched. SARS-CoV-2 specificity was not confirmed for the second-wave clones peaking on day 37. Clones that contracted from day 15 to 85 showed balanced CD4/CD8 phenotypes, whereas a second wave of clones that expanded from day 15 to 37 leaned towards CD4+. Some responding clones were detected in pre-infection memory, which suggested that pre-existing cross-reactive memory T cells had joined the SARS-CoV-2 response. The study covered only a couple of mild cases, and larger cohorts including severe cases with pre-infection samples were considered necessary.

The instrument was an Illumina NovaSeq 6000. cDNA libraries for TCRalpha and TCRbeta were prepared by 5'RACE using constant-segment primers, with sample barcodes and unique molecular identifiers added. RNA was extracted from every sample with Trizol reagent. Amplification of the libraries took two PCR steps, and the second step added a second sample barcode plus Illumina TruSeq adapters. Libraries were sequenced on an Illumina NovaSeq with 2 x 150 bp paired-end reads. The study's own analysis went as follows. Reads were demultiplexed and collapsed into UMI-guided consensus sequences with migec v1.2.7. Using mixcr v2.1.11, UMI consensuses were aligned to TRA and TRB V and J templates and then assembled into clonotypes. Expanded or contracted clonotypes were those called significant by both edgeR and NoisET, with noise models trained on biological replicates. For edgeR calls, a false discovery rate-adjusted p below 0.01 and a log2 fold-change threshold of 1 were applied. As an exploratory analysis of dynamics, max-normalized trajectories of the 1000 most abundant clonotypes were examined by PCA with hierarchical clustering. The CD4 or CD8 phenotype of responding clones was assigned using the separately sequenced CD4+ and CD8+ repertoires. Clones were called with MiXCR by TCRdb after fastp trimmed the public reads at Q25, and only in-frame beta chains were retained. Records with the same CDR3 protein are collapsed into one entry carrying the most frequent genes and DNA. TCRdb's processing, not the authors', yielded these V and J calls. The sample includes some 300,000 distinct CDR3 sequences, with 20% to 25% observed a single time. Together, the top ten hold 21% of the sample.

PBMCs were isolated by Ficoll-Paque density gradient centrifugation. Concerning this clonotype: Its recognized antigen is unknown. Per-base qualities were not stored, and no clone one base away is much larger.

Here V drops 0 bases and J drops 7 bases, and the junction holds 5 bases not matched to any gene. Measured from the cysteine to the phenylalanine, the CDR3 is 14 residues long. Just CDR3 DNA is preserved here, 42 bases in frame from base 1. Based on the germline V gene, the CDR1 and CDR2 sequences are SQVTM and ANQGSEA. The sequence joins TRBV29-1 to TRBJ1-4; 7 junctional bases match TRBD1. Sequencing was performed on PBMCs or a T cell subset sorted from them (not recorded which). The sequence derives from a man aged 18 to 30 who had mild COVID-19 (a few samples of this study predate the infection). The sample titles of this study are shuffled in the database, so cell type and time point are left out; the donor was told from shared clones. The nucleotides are TGCAGCGTTGAAGATCGACAGGGCAGTGAAAAACTGTTTTTT. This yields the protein CSVEDRQGSEKLFF.